One sample yielded the 28 T cell receptor beta chains listed below, sequenced in a study of blood T cell repertoires in COVID-19. Assay: immunoSEQ multiplex PCR; the TCRdb copy retains only in-frame clones and omits some. The table includes hundreds of thousands of clones, over 65% detected once. Sequenced input: peripheral blood. Receptor source: a woman of 80 years or more with acute or convalescent COVID-19.

This clone is a singleton in its sample. This chain joins TRBV7-2 and TRBJ2-7; D unresolved. CDR1 and CDR2 (germline): SGHTA, FQGNSA. The length of the CDR3 is 14 residues. Trimming removed 0 bases at V and 1 base at J, with 7 bases between. The CDR3 region is CASSLASASYEQYF. CDR3 coding DNA: TGTGCCAGCAGCTTAGCGTCCGCGTCCTACGAGCAGTACTTC. The variable domain in full, with the rest retrieved from reference TRBV7-2 and TRBJ2-7, is GAGVSQSPSNKVTEKGKDVELRCDPISGHTALYWYRQSLGQGLEFLIYFQGNSAPDKSGLPSDRFSAERTGGSVSTLTIQRTQQEDSAVYLCASSLASASYEQYFGPGTRLTVT.

The chain links TRBV28 to TRBJ2-7; possible D gene TRBD2, 5 bases. The CDR3 spans 13 residues. The V end was cut by 6 bases, the J end by 4 bases, with 13 bases between. Germline V gene data show CDR1 as MDHEN and CDR2 as SYDVKM. The CDR3 region has the DNA TGTGCCAGCAGGCTTCCCCGGGGTTACGAGCAGTACTTC. This codes for CASRLPRGYEQYF.

The rearrangement uses TRBV5-1 and TRBJ2-3; 16 nucleotides agree with TRBD2. Germline CDR1 reads SGHRS; CDR2 reads YFSETQ. With 4 bases clipped from V and 3 bases from J, the junction kept 5 bases outside the gene matches. The CDR3 loop spans 17 amino acids. CDR3 residues: CASSPPGLAGGTDTQYF. The CDR3 DNA is TGCGCCAGCAGCCCCCCGGGACTAGCGGGGGGGACAGATACGCAGTATTTT.

V and J are TRBV11-1 and TRBJ1-2; 8 nucleotides agree with TRBD1. The trim removed 5 bases at V and 1 base at J, leaving 9 bases unmatched. This CDR3 has 16 amino acids. From germline, CDR1 is SGHAT and CDR2 FQDESV (reference sequence). CDR3: CASSHLTGENNYGYTF. The CDR3 DNA sequence: TGTGCCAGCAGCCATTTGACAGGGGAGAATAACTATGGCTACACCTTC. Drawing the rest from reference TRBV11-1 and TRBJ1-2, the complete variable domain is EAEVAQSPRYKITEKSQAVAFWCDPISGHATLYWYRQILGQGPELLVQFQDESVVDDSQLPKDRFSAERLKGVDSTLKIQPAELGDSAMYLCASSHLTGENNYGYTFGSGTRLTVV.

The chain carries TRBV10-2 and TRBJ2-7, with TRBD2 matching over 7 bases. This CDR3 has 15 residues. J gave up 7 bases and V 2 bases, and 11 bases lay outside the gene matches. Germline V CDR1 and CDR2: WSHSY, SAAADI. The CDR3, as DNA: TGCGCCAGCAGTGAGCCCGGGACTACCCTCGGGGAGCAGTACTTC. Amino acids: CASSEPGTTLGEQYF.

With respect to this clone: The sample contains more than one DNA sequence encoding this CDR3. The rearrangement joins TRBV7-9 to TRBJ2-3, with TRBD2 matching over 9 bases. This CDR3 is 13 amino acids long. The V gene's germline CDR1 is SEHNR and CDR2 FQNEAQ (reference sequence). The V and J ends lost 2 bases and 6 bases, in that order; junction bases with no gene match: 0. The CDR3 spells CASSLSGGDTQYF. The CDR3 nucleotides read TGTGCCAGCAGCTTAAGCGGGGGGGATACGCAGTATTTT.

The genes are TRBV3-1 (or the pseudogene TRBV3-2) and TRBJ2-2, with 9 nucleotides matching TRBD2. The trim removed 4 bases at V and 0 bases at J, leaving 3 bases unmatched. The CDR3 length is 16 residues. Germline V gives CDR1 LGHDT, CDR2 YNNKEL (reference sequence). CDR3 coding DNA: TGTGCCAGCAGCCTTCGACTAGCGGCGAACACCGGGGAGCTGTTTTTT. It encodes CASSLRLAANTGELFF.

The CDR3 is CASSLAIKGWDEAFF. For the CDR3, the DNA is TGCGCCAGCAGCTTGGCTATTAAGGGGTGGGATGAAGCTTTCTTT. The chain combines TRBV5-1 with TRBJ1-1; possible D gene TRBD1, 5 bases. V was trimmed by 0 bases and J by 7 bases, leaving 16 bases between them. Germline values: CDR1 SGHRS, CDR2 YFSETQ. The CDR3 has 15 residues.

The chain carries TRBV23-1 and TRBJ2-7; a weak D match, TRBD1 (7 bases). TRBV23-1 is treated as an ORF (open reading frame) with a function not yet certain. Trimming stripped 0 bases from V and 4 bases from J, with 19 bases between. CDR3 length: 17 residues. In DNA, the CDR3 is TGCGCCAGCAGTCAATCGGGGACAGCCGAACGGGGGTACGAGCAGTACTTC. It codes for CASSQSGTAERGYEQYF.

This clone was found a few times. V gene TRBV20-1 combines with J gene TRBJ1-5; unclear D gene. CDR1 DFQATT and CDR2 SNEGSKA come from the germline V gene (reference sequence). This CDR3 contains 11 residues. The V gene lost 6 bases and the J gene lost 12 bases, with 15 bases spanning the gap. CDR3 sequence reads: CSARSPRGQHF. CDR3 sequence (DNA): TGCAGTGCGAGGAGTCCCCGGGGCCAGCATTTT.

On this clone itself: The sample has other DNA sequences that encode this CDR3 too. The chain is built from TRBV19 and TRBJ1-5; D gene uncertain. Germline loops: CDR1 LNHDA, CDR2 SQIVND (reference sequence). The length of the CDR3 is 14 residues. The V end was cut by 4 bases, the J end by 4 bases, with 11 bases between. CDR3 DNA sequence: TGTGCCAGTAGTAGAACAACGGGTAATCAGCCCCAGCATTTT. It specifies CASSRTTGNQPQHF.

The chain joins TRBV4-3 to TRBJ1-6; 7 nucleotides match TRBD1. The length of the CDR3 is 15 residues. J was trimmed by 8 bases and V by 0 bases; bases with no gene match: 4. Per germline, CDR1 LGHNA and CDR2 YSLEER. The DNA for the CDR3 is TGCGCCAGCAGCCAAGAACAGGGGAGGTATTCACCCCTCCACTTT. Protein sequence: CASSQEQGRYSPLHF.

The chain links TRBV5-5 to TRBJ2-3; TRBD1 might be the D (6 bases). The CDR3 has 16 residues. CDR1 is SGHKS, CDR2 YYEKEE, per germline (reference sequence). V shed 4 bases and J shed 2 bases, with 17 bases lying between them. The CDR3 DNA sequence: TGTGCCAGCAGCCTTACCGGGACAAGCTCCACAGATACGCAGTATTTT. It specifies CASSLTGTSSTDTQYF.

The V gene is TRBV6-5, the J gene TRBJ1-1, with D tentatively TRBD1 (5 bases). Germline V gene sequence: CDR1 MNHEY, CDR2 SVGAGI. There are 15 residues in the CDR3. V was trimmed by 7 bases and J by 3 bases, leaving 18 bases between them. The CDR3 sequence is CASKSGVFLYTEAFF. The DNA for the CDR3 is TGTGCCAGCAAGTCGGGGGTATTTTTGTACACTGAAGCTTTCTTT.

The chain combines TRBV2 with TRBJ2-7; 7 nucleotides line up with TRBD2. Per germline, CDR1 SNHLY and CDR2 FYNNEI. The ends lost 6 bases at V and 6 bases at J; junction bases unmatched: 14. This CDR3 has 15 residues. DNA for the CDR3: TGTGCCAGCAGCGCCGCTAGCGGAGACGTTAGCGAGCAGTACTTC. Translation gives CASSAASGDVSEQYF. Together with reference TRBV2 and TRBJ2-7, the CDR3 gives the full variable domain: EPEVTQTPSHQVTQMGQEVILRCVPISNHLYFYWYRQILGQKVEFLVSFYNNEISEKSEIFDDQFSVERPDGSNFTLKIRSTKLEDSAMYFCASSAASGDVSEQYFGPGTRLTVT.

The chain is built from TRBV18 and TRBJ1-6; 9 nucleotides agree with TRBD1. The CDR3 runs to 19 residues. The germline CDR1 and CDR2 sequences are KGHSH and LQKENI. V dropped 0 bases and J dropped 0; count of bases not matched to a gene: 6. CDR3 region: CASSPPRDRVSSYNSPLHF. In nucleotides, the CDR3 is TGTGCCAGCTCACCACCGAGGGACAGGGTGAGCTCCTATAATTCACCCCTCCACTTT. The full variable domain, its missing parts supplied by reference TRBV18 and TRBJ1-6, is NAGVMQNPRHLVRRRGQEARLRCSPMKGHSHVYWYRQLPEEGLKFMVYLQKENIIDESGMPKERFSAEFPKEGPSILRIQQVVRGDSAAYFCASSPPRDRVSSYNSPLHFGNGTRLTVT.

CDR3 sequence: CASSLRRAGGPSYEQYF. CDR3 sequence (DNA): TGTGCCAGCAGCTTAAGAAGGGCGGGAGGCCCCTCCTACGAGCAGTACTTC. The chain joins TRBV7-9 to TRBJ2-7; TRBD2 matches 8 bases. Germline loops: CDR1 SEHNR, CDR2 FQNEAQ (reference sequence). V shed 2 bases, J shed 0 bases, and the junction held 9 bases outside the gene matches. This CDR3 has 17 amino acids.

The V and J genes are TRBV29-1 and TRBJ2-1, with 9 bases fitting TRBD1. Germline V gene sequence: CDR1 SQVTM, CDR2 ANQGSEA. The trim removed 4 bases at V and 2 bases at J, leaving 9 bases unmatched. This CDR3 has 16 residues. CDR3 loop: CSVVPPGQGTYNEQFF. DNA of the CDR3: TGCAGCGTTGTTCCCCCGGGACAGGGAACCTACAATGAGCAGTTCTTC.

The count of this clone is one. The chain is built from TRBV6-1 and TRBJ2-3; 11 bases align to TRBD2. Trimming at V came to 3 bases and at J to 4 bases, leaving 3 bases not matched to a gene. The germline CDR1 and CDR2 sequences are MNHNS and SASEGT. CDR3 length: 15 amino acids. The CDR3 sequence: CASSEIAGGSDTQYF. DNA for the CDR3: TGTGCCAGCAGTGAGATAGCGGGGGGGTCAGATACGCAGTATTTT.

This clone was observed a handful of times. CDR3 sequence: CASSPGKGNYGYTF. As DNA, the CDR3 is TGTGCCAGCTCACCAGGGAAGGGGAACTATGGCTACACCTTC. This chain links TRBV18 with TRBJ1-2, with TRBD1 as a possible D gene (5 bases). Germline CDR1 reads KGHSH; CDR2 reads LQKENI. The CDR3 is 14 amino acids. Trimming shortened V by 2 bases and J by 2 bases, and 9 bases separated the two germline ends.

The V call is TRBV7-2, the J call TRBJ2-2, with a possible D match to TRBD1 (6 bases). V was shortened by 1 base and J by 4 bases, with 16 bases between the two germline ends. Germline V CDR1 and CDR2: SGHTA, FQGNSA. CDR3 length: 17 residues. CDR3 in DNA: TGTGCCAGCAGCTTAGGGGGACGGGGACAAGGCACCGGGGAGCTGTTTTTT. Translated: CASSLGGRGQGTGELFF.

The J gene is TRBJ2-5, the V gene TRBV18; TRBD2 agrees at 11 bases. The junction had 2 bases not matched to a gene; V was cut back by 1 base and J by 1 base. This CDR3 region has 16 residues. CDR1 and CDR2 (germline): KGHSH, LQKENI. In DNA form, the CDR3 reads TGTGCCAGCTCACCACGACTAGCGGGGCTCCAAGAGACCCAGTACTTC. Translated, it gives CASSPRLAGLQETQYF.

The chain joins TRBV6-6 to TRBJ1-1; D call uncertain. Germline CDR1 MNHNY, CDR2 SVGAGI (reference sequence). The CDR3 has 13 amino acids. V lost 10 bases to trimming and J lost 4 bases, with 16 bases between them. CDR3 DNA sequence: TGTGCCACCTCGGCAGGAGGGAGCACTGAAGCTTTCTTT. As protein: CATSAGGSTEAFF.

The chain employs TRBV6-5 and TRBJ1-1; a possible D gene is TRBD1 (6 bases). Trimming removed 5 bases at V and 3 bases at J, with 13 bases between. Looked up from germline, CDR1 is MNHEY and CDR2 is SVGAGI. The CDR3 runs 14 residues. CDR3 amino acids: CASSPGHGYTEAFF. The CDR3 DNA is TGTGCCAGCAGTCCGGGACATGGATACACTGAAGCTTTCTTT.

Regarding this clone: A read error is possible here, since a much larger clone lies one base away. The identical CDR3 is also encoded by other nucleotide sequences in the sample. The V call is TRBV28, the J call TRBJ2-7, with D possibly TRBD2 on 5 matching bases. The V gene lost 3 bases and the J gene lost 1 base, with 16 bases spanning the gap. The CDR3 contains 16 residues. In germline, CDR1 is MDHEN, CDR2 SYDVKM. CDR3 sequence reads: CASSFGLAGLSYEQYF. The CDR3 region has the DNA TGTGCCAGCAGTTTTGGCCTAGCAGGACTTTCCTACGAGCAGTACTTC.

The V and J genes are TRBV7-9 and TRBJ1-2, with TRBD1 identical over 7 bases. V dropped 5 bases and J dropped 4; count of bases not matched to a gene: 7. CDR1 and CDR2 (germline): SEHNR, FQNEAQ (reference sequence). CDR3 length equals 14 residues. CDR3 sequence: CASSLTGTAYGYTF. CDR3 nucleotide sequence: TGTGCCAGCAGCCTAACCGGGACAGCCTATGGCTACACCTTC.

The rearrangement links TRBV2 to TRBJ2-7; 7 bases match TRBD1. The V segment lost 5 bases and the J segment 3 bases; nucleotides outside the gene matches: 10. Per germline, CDR1 SNHLY and CDR2 FYNNEI. The CDR3 extends over 15 amino acids. The CDR3, as DNA: TGTGCCAGCAGTCGACAGGGTCCAAATTACTACGAGCAGTACTTC. Its translation: CASSRQGPNYYEQYF.

This sequence joins TRBV1 and TRBJ1-3; the table's D gene call, TRBD1, was not cross checked with the DNA. TRBV1 is an annotated pseudogene. The CDR3 covers 18 residues. CDR3 nucleotides: TGCACCAGCAGCCATCCAACAGGGCCCCGTGGGGTGGTGAACACCATATATTTT. Translation: CTSSHPTGPRGVVNTIYF.